This T cell receptor (beta chain) was sequenced during a study of T cells in women clearing cervical HPV infection. On the study more broadly: Women with histologically confirmed HPV16-related CIN3 or worse, 2 with invasive cancer, served as cases. Study results and limitations: CIN3+ cases had significantly higher TCR richness than controls; evenness did not differ. TRBV6-7 abundance was lower in cases than controls (roughly 0.12% versus 0.15%).

Sequencing used immunoSEQ multiplex PCR; TCRdb keeps in-frame clones, though not all of them. The specimen's table records roughly 47,000 clones. All donors had a single incident cervical HPV16 infection, not prevalent. For this clone: Antigen unknown. The CDR3 end is not reached by the read, which stops 3 residues before it; the germline J gene fills it in.

Trimming stripped 2 bases from V and 8 bases from J, with 14 bases between. Germline CDR1 reads SGHTS; CDR2 reads YDEGEE. CDR3 length: 15 residues. V is TRBV5-8 and J is TRBJ1-6; perhaps TRBD1 as D (6 bases). This TCR derives from a woman aged 18 to 75 with a cervical HPV16 infection that either progressed to CIN3+ or cleared (not recorded which). Sequencing input: blood buffy coat. Partial CDR3 DNA: TGTGCCAGCAGCTTTAGGGGGTTCGGGGATTCACCC. It yields the protein CASSFRGFGDSP. The complete CDR3 sequence is CASSFRGFGDSPLHF. Combining the CDR3 with reference TRBV5-8 and TRBJ1-6 gives the whole variable domain EAGVTQSPTHLIKTRGQQATLRCSPISGHTSVYWYQQALGLGLQFLLWYDEGEERNRGNFPPRFSGRQFPNYSSELNVNALELEDSALYLCASSFRGFGDSPLHFGNGTRLTVT.